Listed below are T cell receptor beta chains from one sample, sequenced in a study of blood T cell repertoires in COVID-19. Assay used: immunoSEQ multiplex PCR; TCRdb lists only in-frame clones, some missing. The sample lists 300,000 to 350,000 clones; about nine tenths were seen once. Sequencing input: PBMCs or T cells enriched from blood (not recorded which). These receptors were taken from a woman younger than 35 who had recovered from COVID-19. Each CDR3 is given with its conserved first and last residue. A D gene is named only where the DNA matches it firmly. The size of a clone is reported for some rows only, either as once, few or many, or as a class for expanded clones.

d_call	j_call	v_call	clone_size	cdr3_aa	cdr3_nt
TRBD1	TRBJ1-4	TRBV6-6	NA	CATRDRGPGDEKLFF	TGTGCCACCAGGGACAGGGGGCCTGGAGATGAAAAACTGTTTTTT
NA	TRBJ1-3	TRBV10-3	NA	CAISATDPGNTIYF	TGTGCCATCAGCGCGACAGACCCTGGAAACACCATATATTTT
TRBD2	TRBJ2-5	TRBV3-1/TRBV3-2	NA	CASSLAGARIQETQYF	TGTGCCAGCAGCCTAGCGGGGGCGAGGATTCAAGAGACCCAGTACTTC
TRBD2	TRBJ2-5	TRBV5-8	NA	CASSSPAGGPGETQYF	TGTGCCAGCAGCTCCCCGGCGGGGGGGCCAGGGGAGACCCAGTACTTC
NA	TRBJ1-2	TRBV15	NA	CATSKYGARLGYTF	TGTGCCACCAGCAAATACGGAGCGCGGCTGGGCTACACCTTC
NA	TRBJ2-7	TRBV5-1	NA	CASSPPSRHEQYF	TGCGCCAGCAGCCCCCCTAGCCGCCACGAGCAGTACTTC
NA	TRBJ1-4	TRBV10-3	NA	CAISEEGANEKLFF	TGTGCCATCAGTGAGGAAGGAGCTAATGAAAAACTGTTTTTT
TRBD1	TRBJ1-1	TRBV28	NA	CASSRGQVPTEAFF	TGTGCCAGCAGCCGCGGACAGGTTCCCACTGAAGCTTTCTTT
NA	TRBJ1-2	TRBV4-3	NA	CASSQAETGTYGYTF	TGCGCCAGCAGCCAAGCCGAGACAGGAACTTATGGCTACACCTTC
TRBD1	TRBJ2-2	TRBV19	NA	CATHRGRTGELFF	TGTGCCACCCACAGGGGGCGGACCGGGGAGCTGTTTTTT
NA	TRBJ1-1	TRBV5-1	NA	CASSDGDGRGANTEAFF	TGCGCCAGCAGCGATGGGGATGGGCGGGGCGCGAACACTGAAGCTTTCTTT
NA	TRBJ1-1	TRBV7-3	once	CASSFEPGTEAFF	TGTGCCAGCAGCTTTGAGCCGGGCACTGAAGCTTTCTTT
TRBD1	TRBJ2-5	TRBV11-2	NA	CASSLAVTGVLGTQYF	TGTGCCAGCAGCTTAGCAGTCACAGGGGTTCTTGGGACCCAGTACTTC
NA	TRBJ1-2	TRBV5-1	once	CASSDGSTNYGYTF	TGCGCCAGCAGCGATGGCAGTACTAACTATGGCTACACCTTC
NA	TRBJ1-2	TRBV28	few	CASSSGYGYTF	TGTGCCAGCAGTTCCGGCTATGGCTACACCTTC
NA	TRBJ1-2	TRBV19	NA	CASSTLGQLSRANYGYTF	TGTGCCAGTAGTACCCTTGGACAGCTATCCCGAGCTAACTATGGCTACACCTTC
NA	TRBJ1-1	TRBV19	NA	CASSDRNRINTEAFF	TGTGCCAGCTCCGACAGGAACCGGATTAACACTGAAGCTTTCTTT
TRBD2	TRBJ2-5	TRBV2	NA	CAGGLAGDRGTQYF	TGTGCCGGGGGACTAGCGGGGGACCGAGGGACCCAGTACTTC
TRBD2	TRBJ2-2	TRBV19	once	CASTPRGAGELFF	TGTGCCAGTACCCCGCGGGGGGCCGGGGAGCTGTTTTTT
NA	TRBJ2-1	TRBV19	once	CASSIARGYNEQFF	TGTGCCAGTAGTATAGCCCGGGGGTACAATGAGCAGTTCTTC
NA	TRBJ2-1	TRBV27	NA	CASRGGLVGNEQFF	TGTGCCAGCAGGGGGGGACTGGTAGGCAATGAGCAGTTCTTC
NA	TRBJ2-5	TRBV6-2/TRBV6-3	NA	CASSWGGQGETQYF	TGTGCCAGCAGTTGGGGGGGGCAGGGAGAGACCCAGTACTTC
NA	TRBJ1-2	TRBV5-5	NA	CASSLDPDYGYTF	TGTGCCAGCAGCTTGGACCCAGATTATGGCTACACCTTC
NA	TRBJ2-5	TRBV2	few	CASSDSELETQYF	TGTGCCAGCAGTGACAGTGAATTGGAGACCCAGTACTTC
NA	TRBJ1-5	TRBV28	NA	CASSLLRSTQPQHF	TGTGCCAGCAGTTTATTGCGATCCACTCAGCCCCAGCATTTT
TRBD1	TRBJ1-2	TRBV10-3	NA	CAISGLGDSYGYTF	TGTGCCATCAGTGGGCTTGGGGACAGCTATGGCTACACCTTC
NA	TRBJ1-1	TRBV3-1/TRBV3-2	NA	CASSQDSREAFF	TGTGCCAGCAGCCAAGATTCCCGTGAGGCTTTCTTT
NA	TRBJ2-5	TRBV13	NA	CASSLGGLTQYF	TGTGCCAGCAGCTTGGGGGGACTGACCCAGTACTTC
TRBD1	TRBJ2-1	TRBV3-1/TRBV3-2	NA	CASGSTGGRDYNEQFF	TGTGCCAGCGGCTCGACAGGGGGTAGAGACTACAATGAGCAGTTCTTC
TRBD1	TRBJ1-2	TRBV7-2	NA	CASSLEQGANGYTF	TGTGCCAGCAGCTTAGAACAGGGGGCAAATGGCTACACCTTC
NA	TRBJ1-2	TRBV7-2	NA	CASSLGPPRDYGYTF	TGTGCCAGCAGCTTGGGCCCCCCGAGGGACTATGGCTACACCTTC
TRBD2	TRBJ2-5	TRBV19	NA	CASSIGLAGGGKETQYF	TGTGCCAGTAGTATAGGGCTAGCGGGAGGTGGGAAAGAGACCCAGTACTTC
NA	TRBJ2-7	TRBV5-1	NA	CASSLVSLNYEQYF	TGCGCCAGCAGCTTGGTGAGCCTCAACTACGAGCAGTACTTC
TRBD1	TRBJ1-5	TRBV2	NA	CASRGTEGQPQHF	TGTGCCAGCAGAGGGACAGAGGGGCAGCCCCAGCATTTT
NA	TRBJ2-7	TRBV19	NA	CASSLLSGSYEQYF	TGTGCCAGTAGTCTACTAAGCGGGTCCTACGAGCAGTACTTC
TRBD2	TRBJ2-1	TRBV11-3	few	CASSLAFGTSGRDEQFF	TGTGCCAGCAGCTTAGCTTTTGGGACTAGCGGGAGGGATGAGCAGTTCTTC
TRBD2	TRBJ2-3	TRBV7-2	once	CASSRREVAGDTQYF	TGTGCCAGCAGCAGACGGGAGGTGGCGGGAGATACGCAGTATTTT
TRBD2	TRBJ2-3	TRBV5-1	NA	CASSWTSRFDTQYF	TGCGCCAGCAGCTGGACTAGCCGATTTGATACGCAGTATTTT
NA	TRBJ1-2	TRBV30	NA	CAWQLRGGYTF	TGTGCCTGGCAACTTAGAGGTGGCTACACCTTC
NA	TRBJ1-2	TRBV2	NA	CASSQGNSMRGYTF	TGTGCCAGCAGTCAGGGGAATAGTATGCGGGGCTACACCTTC
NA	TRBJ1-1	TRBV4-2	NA	CASSLMGQGLHTEAFF	TGTGCCAGCAGCCTAATGGGCCAGGGATTGCACACTGAAGCTTTCTTT
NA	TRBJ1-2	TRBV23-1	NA	CASSQPGEGYHLANYGYTF	TGCGCCAGCAGTCAACCCGGGGAAGGGTATCACCTTGCTAACTATGGCTACACCTTC
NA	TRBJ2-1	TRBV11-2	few	CASNNRYYNEQFF	TGTGCCAGCAATAATCGGTACTACAATGAGCAGTTCTTC
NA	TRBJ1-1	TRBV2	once	CASSFHGAGDTEAFF	TGTGCCAGCAGTTTTCACGGGGCGGGGGACACTGAAGCTTTCTTT
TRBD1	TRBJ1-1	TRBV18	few	CASSPYTGGKGNTEAFF	TGTGCCAGCTCACCATACACAGGGGGCAAAGGAAACACTGAAGCTTTCTTT
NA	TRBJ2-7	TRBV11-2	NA	CASSLAPPSDEQYF	TGTGCCAGCAGCTTAGCCCCCCCCAGCGACGAGCAGTACTTC
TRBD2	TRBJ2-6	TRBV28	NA	CASSPNRGETGRYSGANVLTF	TGTGCCAGCAGTCCCAACCGGGGGGAAACGGGCCGTTACTCTGGGGCCAACGTCCTGACTTTC
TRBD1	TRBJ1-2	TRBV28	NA	CASSLPRTGVNQGYTF	TGTGCCAGCAGCCTCCCCAGGACAGGAGTGAATCAAGGCTACACCTTC
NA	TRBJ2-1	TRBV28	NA	CASIRGVSPALSEQFF	TGTGCCAGCATACGAGGAGTCTCCCCTGCGTTGAGTGAGCAGTTCTTC
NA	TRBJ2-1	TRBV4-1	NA	CASSQRASAHNEQFF	TGCGCCAGCAGCCAAAGGGCTAGCGCCCACAATGAGCAGTTCTTC
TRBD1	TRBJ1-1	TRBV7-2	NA	CASSLGQTGGRTEAFF	TGTGCCAGCAGCTTAGGCCAGACAGGGGGCAGAACTGAAGCTTTCTTT
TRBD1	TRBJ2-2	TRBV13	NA	CASNSPGTGRATGELFF	TGTGCCAGCAACTCCCCGGGGACAGGGCGGGCCACCGGGGAGCTGTTTTTT
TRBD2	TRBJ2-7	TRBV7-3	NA	CASSPVAGGSHEQYF	TGTGCCAGCAGCCCTGTGGCGGGAGGATCGCACGAGCAGTACTTC
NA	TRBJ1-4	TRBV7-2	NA	CASSQQGTANEKLFF	TGTGCCAGCAGCCAACAGGGTACGGCTAATGAAAAACTGTTTTTT
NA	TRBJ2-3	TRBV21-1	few	CASSKEEGGQGKSATDTQYF	TGTGCCAGCAGCAAAGAGGAGGGGGGGCAAGGGAAGTCAGCCACAGATACGCAGTATTTT
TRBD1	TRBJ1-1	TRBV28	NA	CASSLGTGGHNDAFF	TGTGCCAGCAGCCTGGGGACAGGGGGCCACAATGACGCTTTCTTT